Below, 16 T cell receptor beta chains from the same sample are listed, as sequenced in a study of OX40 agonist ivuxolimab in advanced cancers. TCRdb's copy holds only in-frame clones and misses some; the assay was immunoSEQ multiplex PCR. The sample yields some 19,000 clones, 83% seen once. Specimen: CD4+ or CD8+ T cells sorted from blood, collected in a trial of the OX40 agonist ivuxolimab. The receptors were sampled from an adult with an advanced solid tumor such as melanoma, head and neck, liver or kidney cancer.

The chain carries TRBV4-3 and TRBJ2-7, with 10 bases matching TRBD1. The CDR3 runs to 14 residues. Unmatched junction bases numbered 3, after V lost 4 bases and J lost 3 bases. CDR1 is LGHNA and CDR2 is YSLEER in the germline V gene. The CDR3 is CASSPGQGLYEQYF. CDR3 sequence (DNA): TGCGCCAGCAGCCCGGGACAGGGGCTCTACGAGCAGTACTTC.

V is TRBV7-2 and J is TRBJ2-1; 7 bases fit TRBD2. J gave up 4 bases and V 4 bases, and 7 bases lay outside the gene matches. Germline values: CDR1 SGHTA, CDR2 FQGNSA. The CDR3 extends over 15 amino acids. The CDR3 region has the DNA TGTGCCAGCAGCTCGACCGGGACTACATACAATGAGCAGTTCTTC. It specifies CASSSTGTTYNEQFF.

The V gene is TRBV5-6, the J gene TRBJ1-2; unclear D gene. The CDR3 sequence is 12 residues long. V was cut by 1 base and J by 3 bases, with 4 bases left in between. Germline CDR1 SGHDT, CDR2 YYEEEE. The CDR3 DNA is TGTGCCAGCAGCTTGACGGACTATGGCTACACCTTC. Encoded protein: CASSLTDYGYTF.

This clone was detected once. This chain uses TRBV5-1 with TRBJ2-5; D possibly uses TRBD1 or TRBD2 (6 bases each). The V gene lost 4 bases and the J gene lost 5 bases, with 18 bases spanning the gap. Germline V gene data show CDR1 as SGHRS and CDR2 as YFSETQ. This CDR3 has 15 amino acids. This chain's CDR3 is CASSAAWGAGETQYF. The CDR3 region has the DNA TGCGCCAGCAGCGCCGCGTGGGGGGCTGGGGAGACCCAGTACTTC.

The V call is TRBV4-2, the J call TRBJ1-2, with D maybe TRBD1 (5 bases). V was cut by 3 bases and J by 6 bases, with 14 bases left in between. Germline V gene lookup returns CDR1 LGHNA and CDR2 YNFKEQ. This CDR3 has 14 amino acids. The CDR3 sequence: CASSQAAGFDGYTF. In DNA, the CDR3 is TGTGCCAGCAGCCAGGCCGCAGGGTTCGATGGCTACACCTTC.

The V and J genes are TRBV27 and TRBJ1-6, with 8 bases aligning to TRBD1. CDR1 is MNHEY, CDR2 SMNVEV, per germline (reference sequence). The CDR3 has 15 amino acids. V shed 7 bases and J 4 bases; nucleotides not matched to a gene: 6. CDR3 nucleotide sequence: TGTGCCAGCAAAACAGGGGGTTATTATAATTCACCCCTCCACTTT. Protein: CASKTGGYYNSPLHF.

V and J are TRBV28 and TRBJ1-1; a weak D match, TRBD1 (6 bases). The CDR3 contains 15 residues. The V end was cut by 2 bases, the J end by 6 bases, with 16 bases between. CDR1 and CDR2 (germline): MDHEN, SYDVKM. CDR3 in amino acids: CASSLPGVLGPEAFF. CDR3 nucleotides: TGTGCCAGCAGTTTACCAGGGGTTCTCGGCCCTGAAGCTTTCTTT.

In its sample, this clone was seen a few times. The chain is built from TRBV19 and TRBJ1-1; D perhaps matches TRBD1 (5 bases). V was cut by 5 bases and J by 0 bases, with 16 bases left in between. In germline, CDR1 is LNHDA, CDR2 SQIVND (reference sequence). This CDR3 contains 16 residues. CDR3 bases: TGTGCCAGTAGTGCTGACGGGGCATACATGAACACTGAAGCTTTCTTT. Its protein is CASSADGAYMNTEAFF. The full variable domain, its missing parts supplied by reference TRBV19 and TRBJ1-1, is DGGITQSPKYLFRKEGQNVTLSCEQNLNHDAMYWYRQDPGQGLRLIYYSQIVNDFQKGDIAEGYSVSREKKESFPLTVTSAQKNPTAFYLCASSADGAYMNTEAFFGQGTRLTVV.

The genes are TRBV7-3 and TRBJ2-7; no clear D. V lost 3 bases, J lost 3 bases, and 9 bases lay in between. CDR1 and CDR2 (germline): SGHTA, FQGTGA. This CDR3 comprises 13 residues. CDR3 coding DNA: TGTGCCAGCAGCTTCGGTCATGACTACGAGCAGTACTTC. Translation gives CASSFGHDYEQYF.

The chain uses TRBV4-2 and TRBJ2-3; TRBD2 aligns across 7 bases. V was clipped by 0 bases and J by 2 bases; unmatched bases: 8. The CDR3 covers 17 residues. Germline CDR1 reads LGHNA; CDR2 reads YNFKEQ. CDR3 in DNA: TGTGCCAGCAGCCAAGAGGGGGGGGAGCGATCCACAGATACGCAGTATTTT. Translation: CASSQEGGERSTDTQYF.

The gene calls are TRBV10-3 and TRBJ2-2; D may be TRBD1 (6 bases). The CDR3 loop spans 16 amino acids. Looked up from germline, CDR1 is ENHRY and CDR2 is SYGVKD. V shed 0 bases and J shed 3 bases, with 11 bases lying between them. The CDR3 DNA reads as TGTGCCATCAGTGAGTCGCTCCAGGGGTACACCGGGGAGCTGTTTTTT. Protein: CAISESLQGYTGELFF.

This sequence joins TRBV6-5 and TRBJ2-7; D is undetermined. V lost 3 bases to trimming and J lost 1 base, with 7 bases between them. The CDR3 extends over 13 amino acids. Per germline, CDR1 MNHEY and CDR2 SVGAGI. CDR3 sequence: CASSYAGSYEQYF. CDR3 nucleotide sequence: TGTGCCAGCAGTTATGCCGGTTCCTACGAGCAGTACTTC.

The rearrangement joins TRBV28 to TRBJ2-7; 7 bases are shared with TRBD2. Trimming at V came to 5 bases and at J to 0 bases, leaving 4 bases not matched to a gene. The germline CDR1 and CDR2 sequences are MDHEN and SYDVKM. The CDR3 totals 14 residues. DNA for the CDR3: TGTGCCAGCAGTCCAGCGGGGAGCTCCTACGAGCAGTACTTC. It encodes CASSPAGSSYEQYF.

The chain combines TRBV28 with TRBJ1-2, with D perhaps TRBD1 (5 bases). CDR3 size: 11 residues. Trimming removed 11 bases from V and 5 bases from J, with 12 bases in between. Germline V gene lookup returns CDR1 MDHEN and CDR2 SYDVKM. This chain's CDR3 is CAYKWGYGYTF. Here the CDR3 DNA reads TGTGCCTATAAATGGGGGTATGGCTACACCTTC.

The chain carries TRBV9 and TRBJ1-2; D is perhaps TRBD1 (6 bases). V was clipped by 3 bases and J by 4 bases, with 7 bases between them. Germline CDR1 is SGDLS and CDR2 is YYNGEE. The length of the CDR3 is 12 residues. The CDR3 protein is CASSGDTYGYTF. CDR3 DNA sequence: TGTGCCAGCAGCGGGGACACCTATGGCTACACCTTC.

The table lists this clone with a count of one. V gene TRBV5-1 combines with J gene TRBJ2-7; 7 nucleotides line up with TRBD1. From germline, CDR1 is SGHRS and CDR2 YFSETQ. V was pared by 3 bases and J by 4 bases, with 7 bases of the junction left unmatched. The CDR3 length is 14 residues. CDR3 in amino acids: CASSWTTGTYEQYF. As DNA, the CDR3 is TGCGCCAGCAGCTGGACGACAGGGACATACGAGCAGTACTTC. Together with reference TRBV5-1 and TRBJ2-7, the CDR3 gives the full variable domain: KAGVTQTPRYLIKTRGQQVTLSCSPISGHRSVSWYQQTPGQGLQFLFEYFSETQRNKGNFPGRFSGRQFSNSRSEMNVSTLELGDSALYLCASSWTTGTYEQYFGPGTRLTVT.